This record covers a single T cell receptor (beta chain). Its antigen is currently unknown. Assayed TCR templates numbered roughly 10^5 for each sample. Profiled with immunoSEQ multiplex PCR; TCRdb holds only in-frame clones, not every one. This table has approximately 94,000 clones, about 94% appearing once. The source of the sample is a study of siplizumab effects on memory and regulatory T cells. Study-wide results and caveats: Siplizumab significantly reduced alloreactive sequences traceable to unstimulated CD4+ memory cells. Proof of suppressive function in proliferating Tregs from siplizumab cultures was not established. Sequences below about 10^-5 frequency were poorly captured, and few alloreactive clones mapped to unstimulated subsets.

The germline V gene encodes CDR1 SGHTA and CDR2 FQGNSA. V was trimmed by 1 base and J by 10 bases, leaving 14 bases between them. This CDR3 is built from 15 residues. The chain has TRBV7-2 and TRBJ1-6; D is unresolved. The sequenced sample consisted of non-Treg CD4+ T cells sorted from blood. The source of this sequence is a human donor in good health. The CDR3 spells CASSLVVGERSPLHF. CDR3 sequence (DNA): TGTGCCAGCAGCTTAGTCGTCGGGGAGAGATCACCCCTCCACTTT.